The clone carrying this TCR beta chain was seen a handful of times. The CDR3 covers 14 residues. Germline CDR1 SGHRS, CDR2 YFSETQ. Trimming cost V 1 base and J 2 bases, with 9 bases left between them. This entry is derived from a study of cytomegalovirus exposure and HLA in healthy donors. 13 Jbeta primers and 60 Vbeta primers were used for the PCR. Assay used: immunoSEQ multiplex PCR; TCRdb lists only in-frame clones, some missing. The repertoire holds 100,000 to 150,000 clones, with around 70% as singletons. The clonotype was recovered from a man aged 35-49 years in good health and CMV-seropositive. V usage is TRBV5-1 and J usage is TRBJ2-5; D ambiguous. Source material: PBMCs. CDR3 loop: CASSLNSVQETQYF. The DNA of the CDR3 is TGCGCCAGCAGCTTGAACTCGGTACAAGAGACCCAGTACTTC.